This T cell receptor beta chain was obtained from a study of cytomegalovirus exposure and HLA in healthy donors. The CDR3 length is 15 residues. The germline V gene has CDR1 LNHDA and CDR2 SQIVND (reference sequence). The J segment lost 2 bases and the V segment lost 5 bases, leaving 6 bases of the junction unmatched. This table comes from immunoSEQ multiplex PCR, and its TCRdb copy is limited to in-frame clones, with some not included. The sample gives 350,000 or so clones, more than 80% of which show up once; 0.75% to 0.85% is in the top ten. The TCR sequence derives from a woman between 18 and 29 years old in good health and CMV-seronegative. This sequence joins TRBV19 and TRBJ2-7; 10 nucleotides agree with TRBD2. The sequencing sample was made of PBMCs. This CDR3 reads CASSGLAATPYEQYF. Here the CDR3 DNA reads TGTGCCAGTAGTGGACTAGCGGCGACACCCTACGAGCAGTACTTC.